Listed below are T cell receptor beta chains from one sample, sequenced in a study of monozygotic twins with inflammatory bowel disease. TCRdb re-called the 5' RACE reads; every CDR3 protein appears as one record, without DNA. The table for this sample gives 190,000 or so distinct CDR3 sequences. Source material: blood. The receptors stem from a human donor with ulcerative colitis or Crohn's disease, or a healthy co-twin of an affected twin (not recorded which). CDR3s include the opening cysteine and the closing phenylalanine or tryptophan. Fields, in order: V gene, J gene, CDR3 protein.

TRBV7-2,TRBJ2-3,CASSRSTSGGTDTQYF
TRBV12-3/TRBV12-4,TRBJ1-4,CASSFGQNEKLFF
TRBV2,TRBJ2-6,CASTLLNSGANVLTF
TRBV20-1,TRBJ2-5,CSASQSSWAVQETQYF
TRBV11-2,TRBJ1-4,CASSLYEEGGEKLFF
TRBV9,TRBJ1-2,CASSVGTGNYGYTF
TRBV5-1,TRBJ1-2,CASSLEDSSTYGYTF
TRBV5-1,TRBJ2-2,CASSPWDRDTGELFF
TRBV2,TRBJ1-5,CASSEGQGLKVNQPQHF
TRBV20-1,TRBJ2-3,CSATSEANTDTQYF
TRBV20-1,TRBJ1-4,CSATDRTGPNEKLFF
TRBV12-3/TRBV12-4,TRBJ2-4,CASSFRRVENIQYF
TRBV4-1,TRBJ2-1,CATKTQGVGHNEQFF
TRBV6-1,TRBJ2-1,CASSEGLALYNEQFF
TRBV7-2,TRBJ1-5,CASSPYRASQPQHF
TRBV5-1,TRBJ2-7,CASSLNPGTSEQYF
TRBV4-2,TRBJ1-4,CASSQEGEKLFF
TRBV6-1,TRBJ2-1,CASSVRDRALNEQFF
TRBV29-1,TRBJ1-1,CSVDRAYGAFF
TRBV7-2,TRBJ1-5,CASSWTGDAIQPQHF
TRBV12-3/TRBV12-4,TRBJ1-2,CASSLTTGGPYGYTF
TRBV7-9,TRBJ2-7,CASSLGDSYEQYF
TRBV12-5,TRBJ1-1,CASGDWGTKAFF
TRBV7-9,TRBJ2-2,CASSSGRNAGELFF
TRBV27,TRBJ2-1,CASSRDALQNEQFF
TRBV20-1,TRBJ2-4,CSARVTGAKNIQYF
TRBV5-6,TRBJ1-3,CASSLYLNTIYF
TRBV7-8,TRBJ1-2,CASSLVGGRSYTF
TRBV5-1,TRBJ2-7,CASSLGAGPYEQYF
TRBV9,TRBJ1-6,CASSGDANSPLHF
TRBV20-1,TRBJ1-1,CSADGQGEKETEAFF
TRBV7-9,TRBJ1-2,CASSLTTDLGGYTF
TRBV20-1,TRBJ1-2,CSAARVEGYTF
TRBV7-8,TRBJ1-5,CASSRWQGGSYSNQPQHF
TRBV5-1,TRBJ2-7,CASKPGGALGEQYF
TRBV28,TRBJ1-5,CASIEQGDQPQHF
TRBV12-3/TRBV12-4,TRBJ1-3,CASTHRGRNTIYF
TRBV5-6,TRBJ1-1,CASSVTMNTEAFF
TRBV7-8,TRBJ2-7,CASSFNLAAFSYEQYF
TRBV7-9,TRBJ1-1,CASSSQGERGQAFF
TRBV11-2,TRBJ1-2,CASSLGEVRMGYTF
TRBV5-1,TRBJ1-2,CASSFRTGGDGYTF
TRBV6-5,TRBJ1-5,CASSLQGAHQNQPQHF
TRBV12-3/TRBV12-4,TRBJ2-1,CASSGRWGLGEQFF
TRBV29-1,TRBJ2-7,CSVRTDYEQYF
TRBV15,TRBJ2-2,CATSRVSTPGIGELFF
TRBV15,TRBJ1-5,CATSISAGGHQPQHF
TRBV5-1,TRBJ1-3,CASSLLGHSGNTIYF
TRBV20-1,TRBJ1-5,CSALGQGNQPQHF
TRBV5-1,TRBJ2-7,CASSFGPQSSYEQYF
TRBV5-1,TRBJ2-3,CASSIDRVSTQYF
TRBV6-5,TRBJ2-5,CASSYNRRGETQYF
TRBV3-1,TRBJ1-1,CASSTRGTEAFF
TRBV3-1,TRBJ2-2,CASSQGTGIGNTGELFF